The source of this T cell receptor (beta chain) is a study of blood T cell repertoires in COVID-19. Data came from immunoSEQ multiplex PCR; TCRdb stores just in-frame clones and leaves some out. Among some 77,000 clones listed, roughly 89% were seen once. Germline V CDR1 and CDR2: SGHRS, YFSETQ. V dropped 4 bases and J dropped 7; count of bases not matched to a gene: 5. The CDR3 is made up of 13 amino acids. The sequenced material came from peripheral blood. The chain joins TRBV5-1 to TRBJ1-1, with 9 positions matching TRBD1. The TCR originated in a woman older than 75 with active or convalescent COVID-19. The CDR3, as DNA: TGCGCCAGCAGCCCGGGACAGGGCGTTGAAGCTTTCTTT. Translated: CASSPGQGVEAFF.